The text below deals with one T cell receptor (beta chain). Germline assignment: CDR1 MGHRA and CDR2 YSYEKL. J was trimmed by 4 bases and V by 8 bases; bases with no gene match: 11. The CDR3 covers 15 residues. Assay: immunoSEQ multiplex PCR; the TCRdb copy retains only in-frame clones and omits some. The sample consists of tens of thousands of clones, approximately 82% of them appearing once. The data stem from a study of blood T cell repertoires in COVID-19. Material: peripheral blood. This TCR was recovered from a human donor in a cohort sampled during active COVID-19. The chain combines TRBV4-1 with TRBJ2-3, with 8 positions matching TRBD2. The CDR3 coding sequence is TGCGCCAGCCTCGATCGGGGGGGTGCGGCAGATACGCAGTATTTT. Translation: CASLDRGGAADTQYF.